These 10 T cell receptor beta chains share one sample of origin, sequenced in a study of T cell repertoires in cytomegalovirus infection. MiXCR was run by TCRdb on the reads, yielding one entry per CDR3 protein. The profile shows hundreds of thousands of distinct CDR3 sequences, 33% of them singletons. The antigens of these receptors remain unknown. Sequenced here: cultured PBMCs, sampled from culture after CMV antigen stimulation. The receptors were sampled from a human donor in good health (CMV status not recorded). Some clones in this sample may be carry-over from other donors' samples.

The chain carries TRBV28 and TRBJ1-4; perhaps TRBD1 as D (5 bases). This CDR3 has 15 amino acids. V was cut by 2 bases and J by 6 bases, with 13 bases left in between. Per germline, CDR1 MDHEN and CDR2 SYDVKM. CDR3 DNA sequence: TGTGCCAGCAGTTTACCAGGGAGATATTATGAAAAACTGTTTTTT. Its translation is CASSLPGRYYEKLFF.

This clonotype came up many times. The V call is TRBV7-2, the J call TRBJ2-7, with 16 bases aligning to TRBD2. The CDR3 runs to 15 residues. The ends lost 4 bases at V and 6 bases at J; junction bases unmatched: 3. Germline-derived CDR1 and CDR2 are SGHTA and FQGNSA. CDR3 region: CASSYGTSGRVEQYF. Written as DNA, the CDR3 is TGTGCCAGCAGCTATGGGACTAGCGGGAGGGTCGAGCAGTACTTC.

This chain uses TRBV6-2 or TRBV6-3 with TRBJ1-1; D perhaps matches TRBD1 (5 bases). Between the trimmed V and J ends, which lost 0 bases and 2 bases, there was a span of 10 bases. The germline V gene encodes CDR1 MNHEY and CDR2 SVGEGT. The CDR3 loop spans 15 amino acids. The DNA for the CDR3 is TGTGCCAGCAGTTACTCTGGGGGAATTAACACTGAAGCTTTCTTT. It encodes CASSYSGGINTEAFF.

This clonotype was counted only a few times. The chain carries TRBV6-2 or TRBV6-3 and TRBJ2-2, with no clear D. Germline values: CDR1 MNHEY, CDR2 SVGEGT. Between the trimmed V and J ends, which lost 7 bases and 3 bases, there was a span of 15 bases. This CDR3 comprises 15 residues. The CDR3 loop reads CASIGRVSHTGELFF. The CDR3 nucleotides read TGTGCCAGCATCGGACGCGTTTCCCACACCGGGGAGCTGTTTTTT.

V usage is TRBV19 and J usage is TRBJ2-1, with 7 bases matching TRBD2. V lost 9 bases to trimming and J lost 2 bases; unmatched junction nucleotides: 4. This CDR3 comprises 13 residues. The germline V gene encodes CDR1 LNHDA and CDR2 SQIVND (reference sequence). The CDR3 is CASRDYAYNEQFF. CDR3 bases: TGTGCCAGCCGGGACTATGCCTACAATGAGCAGTTCTTC.

This clonotype came up many times. The J gene is TRBJ2-7, the V gene TRBV27; weak D call: TRBD2 (6 bases). The V end lost 3 bases, the J end lost 1 base, and 10 bases lay between the germline ends. The CDR3 is made up of 14 amino acids. Germline CDR1 reads MNHEY; CDR2 reads SMNVEV (reference sequence). The CDR3 loop reads CASSFGGPSYEQYF. DNA of the CDR3: TGTGCCAGCAGTTTTGGAGGGCCGTCCTACGAGCAGTACTTC.

The sample holds a few counts of this clonotype. The chain recombines TRBV7-8 with TRBJ2-2; 7 bases line up with TRBD2. This CDR3 is 15 amino acids long. Germline V gene lookup returns CDR1 SGHVS and CDR2 FQNEAQ. The V segment lost 5 bases and the J segment 6 bases; nucleotides outside the gene matches: 9. Written as DNA, the CDR3 is TGTGCCAGCAGCGGCCGGACTAGTCATCCCGGGGAGCTGTTTTTT. Protein sequence: CASSGRTSHPGELFF.

This chain connects TRBV12-3 or TRBV12-4 to TRBJ1-5; TRBD1 is a possible D gene (6 bases). V lost 7 bases and J 6 bases, leaving 16 bases between the germline ends. The CDR3 is made up of 14 amino acids. The CDR3 sequence is CASIRTGTAQPQHF. CDR3 nucleotides: TGTGCCAGCATACGAACAGGGACCGCTCAGCCCCAGCATTTT.

This clonotype was detected only a few times. The chain is built from TRBV6-8 and TRBJ2-1; 9 positions match TRBD2. With 4 bases clipped from V and 5 bases from J, the junction kept 6 bases outside the gene matches. Germline lookup yields CDR1 MNHGY and CDR2 SAAAGT. This CDR3 has 15 residues. CDR3 sequence reads: CASSSAGGPDNEQFF. The CDR3 DNA is TGTGCCAGCAGTTCGGCGGGAGGGCCCGACAATGAGCAGTTCTTC.

J is TRBJ2-5 and V is TRBV5-4; possible D gene TRBD2, 5 bases. The CDR3 has 11 amino acids. Trimming pared 4 bases from V and 7 bases from J, leaving 8 bases between. Germline lookup yields CDR1 SGHNT and CDR2 YYREEE (reference sequence). The CDR3 sequence: CASSAAGTQYF. The CDR3 nucleotides read TGTGCCAGCAGCGCCGCGGGGACCCAGTACTTC.